This TCR beta chain was sequenced in a study of spatial heterogeneity in lung cancer. TCR cDNA molecules each had a unique molecular identifier. Via MiXCR, TCRdb re-called the 5' RACE reads, giving one row per CDR3 protein. Of tens of thousands of distinct CDR3 sequences detected, approximately 6.8% appear once; the ten largest clones hold 29%. Whole-study findings and limits: Circulating ubiquitous expanded tumor TCRs were observed more frequently at resection than at follow-up.

Stated time point: sample taken at primary tumor resection. The cohort: about 79 early-stage, untreated non-small cell lung cancer patients. Whole RNA came from tumor, nontumor lung or frozen PBMC and was sequenced without being sorted. The table lists this clonotype with many counts. The antigen is undetermined. The CDR3 consists of 17 residues. Germline loops: CDR1 SGDLS, CDR2 YYNGEE. Deletions cut 0 bases from V and 0 bases from J, with 13 bases between. The specimen comprised PBMCs, sampled at surgery. The receptor was derived from a female donor with early-stage non-small cell lung cancer. The chain employs TRBV9 and TRBJ1-3; D possibly corresponds to TRBD1 (5 bases). CDR3 in DNA: TGTGCCAGCAGCGTAGAAGGGACGGCGCGCTCTGGAAACACCATATATTTT. It codes for CASSVEGTARSGNTIYF.